These T cell receptor beta chains were read from a single sample in a study of cytomegalovirus exposure and HLA in healthy donors. Clones were sequenced by immunoSEQ multiplex PCR, and TCRdb holds only the in-frame ones, with some missing. The sample lists around 150,000 clones; about two thirds were seen once. Sequencing was performed on PBMCs. The origin of the receptors is a woman between 25 and 40 years old in good health and CMV-seronegative. The CDR3 runs from the conserved cysteine through the conserved F or W. A D gene is named only where the DNA matches it firmly. The size entry is marked missing in some rows and otherwise reads once, few, many or a size class.

D gene	J gene	clone size	V gene	CDR3 DNA	CDR3 protein
NA	TRBJ1-5	NA	TRBV6-5	TGTGCCAGCAGTTACTCGAGCGTTGAGGGAGGCCAGCCCCAGCATTTT	CASSYSSVEGGQPQHF
NA	TRBJ2-7	NA	TRBV27	TGTGCCAGCAGCATCAGGGGCACAGTCTACGAGCAGTACTTC	CASSIRGTVYEQYF
TRBD1	TRBJ1-1	NA	TRBV5-4	TGTGCCAGCAGCTTGGCCGGACAGGGGGTCGCTGAAGCTTTCTTT	CASSLAGQGVAEAFF
TRBD1	TRBJ1-4	NA	TRBV6-5	TGTGCCAGCAGACTGACAGGGTTTAATGAAAAACTGTTTTTT	CASRLTGFNEKLFF
NA	TRBJ2-4	NA	TRBV27	TGTGCCAGCAGTCCCCGACGAGGCGAGCTCAAAAACATTCAGTACTTC	CASSPRRGELKNIQYF
TRBD1	TRBJ2-7	NA	TRBV19	TGTGCCAGTAGTAATACAGGGGGAACCTACGAGCAGTACTTC	CASSNTGGTYEQYF
NA	TRBJ2-6	NA	TRBV2	TGTGCCAGCAGTGAAGCATTCAGTCCCTCTGGGGCCAACGTCCTGACTTTC	CASSEAFSPSGANVLTF
NA	TRBJ1-2	NA	TRBV2	TGTGCCAGCAGTCAAGACTTTAACTATGGCTACACCTTC	CASSQDFNYGYTF
NA	TRBJ1-5	NA	TRBV19	TGTGCCAGTACCGACCGACGGGGTAGGCGTCAGCCCCAGCATTTT	CASTDRRGRRQPQHF
NA	TRBJ2-7	NA	TRBV19	TGTGCCAGTAGTATAGCTCGGGGGTCCTCCTACGAGCAGTACTTC	CASSIARGSSYEQYF
TRBD1	TRBJ2-7	NA	TRBV15	TGTGCCACCAGCAGGGGACAGGGATCCTACGAGCAGTACTTC	CATSRGQGSYEQYF
TRBD2	TRBJ2-7	NA	TRBV18	TGTGCCAGCTCACCACCAGGACTAGCGGGAACCTACGAGCAGTACTTC	CASSPPGLAGTYEQYF
NA	TRBJ2-1	once	TRBV5-4	TGTGCCAGCAGCTTAATAGCGGTATACAATGAGCAGTTCTTC	CASSLIAVYNEQFF
TRBD1	TRBJ1-5	few	TRBV23-1	TGCGCCAGCAGTCAGGCCAGGGGGAACAATCAGCCCCAGCATTTT	CASSQARGNNQPQHF
TRBD2	TRBJ2-3	once	TRBV20-1	TGCAGTGCTGCTGGGGACTACACGCAGTATTTT	CSAAGDYTQYF
NA	TRBJ2-7	NA	TRBV19	TGTGCCTCTAGCGACTTCTACGAGCAGTACTTC	CASSDFYEQYF
TRBD1	TRBJ1-5	NA	TRBV28	TGTGCCAGCAGCTGGACAGGGCGGCAGCCCCAGCATTTT	CASSWTGRQPQHF
TRBD1	TRBJ2-1	NA	TRBV29-1	TGCAGCGTTGACACAGGGGTAGTGTTCGATGAGCAGTTCTTC	CSVDTGVVFDEQFF
NA	TRBJ1-1	NA	TRBV6-4	TGTGCCAGCAGATTGACAGGCAGTAACACTGAAGCTTTCTTT	CASRLTGSNTEAFF
NA	TRBJ2-4	NA	TRBV7-2	TGTGCCAGCAGCTTAAGCGGGTATAAAAACATTCAGTACTTC	CASSLSGYKNIQYF
NA	TRBJ2-5	NA	TRBV7-9	TGTTCCAGCAGCCCCACAGGGCAAGAGACCCAGTACTTC	CSSSPTGQETQYF
TRBD1	TRBJ1-1	once	TRBV11-2	TGTGCCAGCAGCTTAGGGCGGGGACAGACGAACACTGAAGCTTTCTTT	CASSLGRGQTNTEAFF
TRBD2	TRBJ2-7	NA	TRBV18	TGTGCCAGCTCACCAAGGCGGGGGGGTGAGCAGTACTTC	CASSPRRGGEQYF
TRBD1	TRBJ1-6	NA	TRBV5-4	TGTGCCAGCAGCCTTGACAGGGGTGATTCACCCCTCCACTTT	CASSLDRGDSPLHF
TRBD2	TRBJ2-1	many	TRBV6-1	TGTGCCAGCAGTGAGAAAGCGGGAGGGCCTTATGAGCAGTTCTTC	CASSEKAGGPYEQFF
TRBD1	TRBJ2-7	few	TRBV28	TGTGCCAGCAGGGATGGACAGGGATTTTCCTACGAGCAGTACTTC	CASRDGQGFSYEQYF
NA	TRBJ2-1	NA	TRBV30	TGTGCCTATGGGGGCTATGAGCAGTTCTTC	CAYGGYEQFF
NA	TRBJ2-7	NA	TRBV7-2	TGTGCCAGCAGCTCAGGTCGCGGGCACTACGAGCAGTACTTC	CASSSGRGHYEQYF
NA	TRBJ2-7	once	TRBV9	TGTGCCAGCAGCGGGGGCGGAAACTACGAGCAGTACTTC	CASSGGGNYEQYF
TRBD2	TRBJ2-3	NA	TRBV29-1	TGCAGCGTAGGCCGACTAGCGGGACGAGGAGATACGCAGTATTTT	CSVGRLAGRGDTQYF
NA	TRBJ2-5	few	TRBV4-3	TGCGCCAGCAGCCAACAGGGAGGAGAGACCCAGTACTTC	CASSQQGGETQYF
TRBD1	TRBJ2-7	NA	TRBV19	TGTGCCAGTAGCCGGACAGGGTCTCAGGAGCAGTACTTC	CASSRTGSQEQYF
TRBD1	TRBJ1-5	few	TRBV6-6	TGTGCCAGCAGTCCCGGACAGGGGACCCAGCATTTT	CASSPGQGTQHF
NA	TRBJ1-6	NA	TRBV2	TGTGCCAGCAAAGAGGAGCTTAATTCACCCCTCCACTTT	CASKEELNSPLHF
NA	TRBJ2-6	NA	TRBV19	TGTGCCAGTAGTACCCGAGGTGGTTGGGGGGCCAACGTCCTGACTTTC	CASSTRGGWGANVLTF
NA	TRBJ1-5	NA	TRBV7-2	TGTGCCAGCAGCTTAGTTACAGGAAGCAATCAGCCCCAGCATTTT	CASSLVTGSNQPQHF
NA	TRBJ1-3	NA	TRBV6-5	TGTGCCAGCAGTCCGACAAACCTGGTGAACACCATATATTTT	CASSPTNLVNTIYF
NA	TRBJ1-3	few	TRBV4-3	TGCGCCAGCAGCCAAGAATCCCCCCGCGGGTTCGCCTCTGGAAACACCATATATTTT	CASSQESPRGFASGNTIYF
TRBD1	TRBJ1-3	NA	TRBV2	TGTGCCAGCAGTGGAGGGGACAGGCGCCACTCTGGAAACACCATATATTTT	CASSGGDRRHSGNTIYF
TRBD2	TRBJ2-3	NA	TRBV7-2	TGTGCCAGCAGCATAGCGGGGGGGCGGGCAGATACGCAGTATTTT	CASSIAGGRADTQYF
TRBD1	TRBJ2-2	NA	TRBV7-6	TGTGCCAGCAGATATGACAGGGCCACCGGGGAGCTGTTTTTT	CASRYDRATGELFF
NA	TRBJ2-2	NA	TRBV7-2	TGTGCCAGCAGTCAGGGTTCCCTCGCAACCGGGGAGCTGTTTTTT	CASSQGSLATGELFF
NA	TRBJ2-7	NA	TRBV18	TGTGCCAGCTCACCACCAGCTATGAACTCCTACGAGCAGTACTTC	CASSPPAMNSYEQYF
TRBD1	TRBJ2-1	NA	TRBV5-4	TGTGCCAGCAGCTTGGGAGGGACAGACTACAATGAGCAGTTCTTC	CASSLGGTDYNEQFF
NA	TRBJ2-1	NA	TRBV5-4	TGTGCCAGCAGCTGGGCCGGGACAACCAGCGAGCAGTTCTTC	CASSWAGTTSEQFF
NA	TRBJ2-7	once	TRBV15	TGTGCCACCAGCAGAGATAAGGGGGACTACGAGCAGTACTTC	CATSRDKGDYEQYF
NA	TRBJ1-5	once	TRBV15	TGTGCCACCAGGCTGACCTTAGGAGATCAGCCCCAGCATTTT	CATRLTLGDQPQHF
NA	TRBJ2-2	NA	TRBV27	TGTGCCAGCAGTTTGAAGGGGGCCGGGGAGCTGTTTTTT	CASSLKGAGELFF